Listed below are T cell receptor beta chains from one sample, sequenced in a study of blood T cell repertoires in COVID-19. The data were produced by immunoSEQ multiplex PCR, yet TCRdb's version contains in-frame clones alone and is incomplete. The sample has about 77,000 clones; approximately 79% are singletons. Sequencing was done on a sample of peripheral blood. The receptors were sampled from a man aged 65-85 years with active or convalescent COVID-19. Both conserved end residues are part of each CDR3. D genes are given only for firm matches. Clone size is stated in some rows and not others, as once, few, many or a class when expanded.

few	TRBJ1-1	-	TRBV7-3	CASSLTHGWNTEAFF	TGTGCCAGCAGCTTAACCCACGGTTGGAACACTGAAGCTTTCTTT
-	TRBJ2-3	-	TRBV11-2	CASSLNTGARGTDTQYF	TGTGCCAGCAGCTTGAATACTGGGGCCCGGGGCACAGATACGCAGTATTTT
-	TRBJ1-4	TRBD1	TRBV7-9	CASSLGWTGLGATNEKLFF	TGTGCCAGCAGCCTAGGCTGGACAGGGCTGGGTGCAACTAATGAAAAACTGTTTTTT
-	TRBJ2-3	TRBD2	TRBV10-3	CAISPSTSRDTQYF	TGTGCCATCAGCCCATCGACTAGCAGGGATACGCAGTATTTT
-	TRBJ2-4	TRBD2	TRBV27	CASSNLAGGNIQYF	TGTGCCAGCAGTAATCTAGCGGGGGGAAACATTCAGTACTTC
-	TRBJ1-2	TRBD1	TRBV5-1	CASSAQGAFGYTF	TGCGCCAGCAGCGCGCAGGGGGCGTTCGGCTACACCTTC
-	TRBJ1-3	TRBD1	TRBV2	CASSQDRVEGNTIYF	TGTGCCAGCAGTCAGGACAGGGTCGAAGGAAACACCATATATTTT
-	TRBJ2-7	-	TRBV7-2	CASSTQGGTGYEQYF	TGTGCCAGCAGCACACAGGGAGGGACTGGCTACGAGCAGTACTTC
-	TRBJ2-7	-	TRBV6-7	CASSYVQSPTNEQYF	TGTGCCAGCAGTTACGTCCAGTCCCCTACTAACGAGCAGTACTTC
-	TRBJ1-2	-	TRBV2	CASSASTVKTNYGYTF	TGTGCCAGCAGTGCTTCGACAGTGAAGACTAACTATGGCTACACCTTC
few	TRBJ2-7	TRBD1	TRBV7-8	CASSLGTGGLEQYF	TGTGCCAGCAGCTTAGGGACAGGGGGCCTCGAGCAGTACTTC
-	TRBJ2-5	-	TRBV28	CASSWGRNQETQYF	TGTGCCAGCAGCTGGGGGAGGAACCAAGAGACCCAGTACTTC
-	TRBJ1-4	-	TRBV2	CASSEPGQRGEKLFF	TGTGCCAGCAGTGAACCAGGCCAGCGGGGTGAAAAACTGTTTTTT
-	TRBJ1-4	TRBD1	TRBV24-1	CATSDSPRRAGGNEKLFF	TGTGCCACCAGTGACTCCCCCCGGAGGGCAGGGGGGAATGAAAAACTGTTTTTT
-	TRBJ2-7	-	TRBV5-1	CASSFSQGIYYEQYF	TGCGCCAGCAGCTTTTCGCAGGGGATTTACTACGAGCAGTACTTC
few	TRBJ1-4	-	TRBV18	CASSPSSGLREKLFF	TGTGCCAGCTCACCGAGCTCTGGGCTGCGTGAAAAACTGTTTTTT
-	TRBJ1-2	TRBD1	TRBV6-6	CASSPGRDSNYGYTF	TGTGCCAGCAGTCCAGGACGGGACAGTAACTATGGCTACACCTTC
-	TRBJ2-1	TRBD1	TRBV7-9	CASSTILGQEITFDEQFF	TGTGCCAGCAGCACCATCCTGGGACAGGAGATTACCTTCGATGAGCAGTTCTTC
-	TRBJ1-4	-	TRBV6-5	CASSFFAQGGEKLFF	TGTGCCAGCAGTTTTTTTGCGCAGGGTGGAGAAAAACTGTTTTTT
-	TRBJ2-7	-	TRBV11-2	CASCRDNSYEQYF	TGTGCCAGTTGCCGGGACAACTCCTACGAGCAGTACTTC
-	TRBJ2-7	-	TRBV19	CASSLVRGTEQYF	TGTGCCAGTAGTCTTGTGCGGGGGACAGAGCAGTACTTC
-	TRBJ2-1	-	TRBV7-8	CASSLEASSVQFF	TGTGCCAGCAGCTTAGAGGCTAGTTCGGTGCAGTTCTTC
-	TRBJ2-1	-	TRBV7-9	CASSLAISFNEQFF	TGTGCCAGCAGCTTAGCTATAAGCTTCAATGAGCAGTTCTTC